This T cell receptor beta chain was captured by sequencing in a study of PD-1 blockade in classical Hodgkin lymphoma. Study-level points and caveats: Excluded were patients who started nivolumab under 1 year after ASCT, a group that had lower diversity. Healthy donors reportedly exceeded newly diagnosed patients in baseline TCR diversity.

The CDR3 loop spans 14 amino acids. In germline, CDR1 is SGHAT, CDR2 FQNNGV. The junction had 8 bases not matched to a gene; V was cut back by 5 bases and J by 9 bases. Using immunoSEQ multiplex PCR, the repertoire was profiled, and TCRdb retains in-frame clones only, with some absent. The table includes 25,000 to 35,000 clones, about four fifths detected once. Indicated time point: cycle 4 day 1 (C4D1), after more than five weeks of nivolumab. Brentuximab vedotin exposure varied among the patients, all of whom had relapsed after autologous stem cell transplantation. Out of thawed PBMCs, magnetic negative selection purified CD4+ T cells. Points on this clone: Its antigen is undetermined.

The gene calls are TRBV11-2 and TRBJ2-1, with 9 bases matching TRBD2. This TCR came from a human donor with classical Hodgkin lymphoma. Sequenced here: CD4+ T cells from blood, sampled before the fourth cycle of nivolumab. CDR3 DNA sequence: TGTGCCAGCAGCAAGGGACTAGCTCCGTTTGAGCAGTTCTTC. It encodes CASSKGLAPFEQFF.